This T cell receptor beta chain was profiled in a study of blood T cell repertoires in COVID-19 (dated by TCRdb to about 2020). Regarding the complete study: The collaborator samples originated in the United States, Italy and Spain and spanned the acute and convalescent phases of COVID-19. Where available, HLA class I and class II types were obtained from metadata supplied by the sample provider rather than from assay-based typing. The prospective study material was composed of cDNA or gDNA derived from T cells, B-cell-depleted T cells, or PBMCs. The samples were drawn from two sources: the first 160 participants of the ongoing ImmuneRACE study, and 1,254 subjects contributed by 6 global collaborators. The repertoires were released in a freely available public database meant as a resource for research on the immune response to SARS-CoV-2. Nearly every sample came with metadata listing a de-identified subject ID, COVID-19 status, age in years and sex. Subjects who had been exposed to COVID-19, were actively infected with it, or had recovered from it provided the deeply sampled blood TCRbeta repertoires that made up the dataset. Paper-wide results and their limitations: The quantity of clinical and demographic metadata differed by source and by participant and was supplied without curation.

Between the V and J ends, shortened by 3 bases and 6 bases respectively, the junction contains 8 bases. Reading from cysteine to phenylalanine, the CDR3 counts 13 amino acids. The only DNA kept is the CDR3, 39 bases in frame from the first base. Taken from the germline V gene, the CDR1 and CDR2 loops are KGHDR and SFDVKD. Details on this clone: There is no known antigen for this receptor. Base qualities are not recorded, but no much larger clone differs from it by a single base.

Participants in the prospective study were aged about 18 to 100 years, lived in 24 United States geographic areas, and enrolled through a virtual design. To assign participants to cohorts, the prospective study relied on clinical history that participants themselves reported in a screening survey and a study questionnaire. Each participant in the prospective study had whole blood, serum and a nasopharyngeal or oropharyngeal swab collected by mobile phlebotomists. Participants in the prospective study had the option to provide additional blood draws and questionnaires over a roughly two-month period. Before DNA extraction, prospective study blood samples were shipped either frozen or at room temperature. TCRbeta CDR3 regions were amplified from genomic DNA using the immunoSEQ Assay, a bias-controlled multiplex PCR. The authors' pipeline ran thus. The number of nucleated cells in each sample was estimated from the amplification of reference gene primers within the assay. To quantify the absolute abundance of each unique TCRbeta CDR3 rearrangement, sequence reads were collapsed and filtered. For each sample, productive Simpson clonality was calculated as the square root of Simpson's diversity index over productive rearrangements. TCRdb holds this immuneACCESS table with in-frame rearrangements only. Some clones are missing; in checked studies, unresolved V genes explain under half, and the rest has no known cause. V and J calls plus clone size are reproduced from that table; the DNA served to infer D and trimming. The sample has some 200,000 clones on record, 86% of them singletons. The ten largest clones add up to less than 4.5% of the sample.

The TCR was taken from a woman in her forties with acute COVID-19. Sequencing used PBMCs or T cells enriched from blood (not recorded which). In this chain, TRBV24-1 is recombined with TRBJ1-5, with the D segment identity uncertain. CDR3 region: CATSDRSIQPQHF. Here is the DNA: TGTGCCACCAGTGATCGGTCCATTCAGCCCCAGCATTTT.